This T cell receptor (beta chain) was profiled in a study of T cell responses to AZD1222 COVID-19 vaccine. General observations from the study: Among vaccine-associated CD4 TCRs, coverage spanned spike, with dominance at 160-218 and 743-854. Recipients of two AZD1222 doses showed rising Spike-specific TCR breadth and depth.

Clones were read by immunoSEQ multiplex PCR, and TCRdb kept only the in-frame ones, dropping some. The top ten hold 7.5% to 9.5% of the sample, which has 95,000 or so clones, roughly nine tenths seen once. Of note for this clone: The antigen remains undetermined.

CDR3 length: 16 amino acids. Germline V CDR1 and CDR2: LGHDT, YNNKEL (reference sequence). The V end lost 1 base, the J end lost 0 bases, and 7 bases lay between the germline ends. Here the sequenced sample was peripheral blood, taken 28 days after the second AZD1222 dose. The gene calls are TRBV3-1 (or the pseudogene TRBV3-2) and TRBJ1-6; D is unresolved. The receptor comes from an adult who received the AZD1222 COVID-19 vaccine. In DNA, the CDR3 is TGTGCCAGCAGCCAAGTGCGGACCTCCTATAATTCACCCCTCCACTTT. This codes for CASSQVRTSYNSPLHF.